A selection of T cell receptor beta chains follows, all from one sample in a study of cytomegalovirus exposure and HLA in healthy donors. TCRdb's table, derived via immunoSEQ multiplex PCR, lists solely in-frame clones and lacks some. The repertoire holds approximately 160,000 clones, almost 85% seen once, with 0.38% in the top ten. The sample comprised PBMCs. The source is a boy aged 2 to 10 in good health and CMV-seronegative. The conserved cysteine and the conserved F or W are not part of the CDR3 here. Each record gives: V gene, CDR3 length, clone size, CDR3 protein. Clone sizes are given selectively: once, few, many, or a class where the clone is expanded.

>TRBV19|11|.
ASTMYGSDTQY
>TRBV5-1|14|.
ASSSANRVTNEKLF
>TRBV18|14|.
ASSLLRYQGANVLT
>TRBV5-1|15|.
ASSLVAGTSGYNEQF
>TRBV9|14|.
ASSTSSGAIYNEQF
>TRBV30|12|once
ARLGRASTDTQY
>TRBV10-1|9|.
ASRGDTEAF
>TRBV10-1|14|.
ASSESGLAPYNEQF
>TRBV10-3|13|.
ATLARTGVVTEAF
>TRBV15|11|.
ATSRGGGETQY
>TRBV11-2|12|.
ASGHISGANVLT
>TRBV4-1|15|.
ASSQGVAPSSYNEQF
>TRBV7-2|12|once
ASRSGGVGTEAF
>TRBV2|11|.
ASSEWYSYEQY
>TRBV7-2|11|.
ASSLEPNQPQH
>TRBV7-7|13|.
ASSLVAGDVNEQF
>TRBV29-1|8|.
SVGETEAF
>TRBV5-1|11|.
ASSFSENTEAF
>TRBV7-9|14|.
ASSLHLGAKANVLT
>TRBV19|12|.
ASSTDRVGEKLF